The sequence of this T cell receptor beta chain was determined in a study of response to subunit inactivated influenza vaccine. General study findings and limits: After each seasonal influenza vaccination, few new T cells are recruited, the authors suggested.

TCRdb redid the calling of the RT-PCR reads with MiXCR, one entry per CDR3 protein. The sample carries fewer than 650,000 distinct CDR3 sequences, 10% to 15% recorded once. Remarks on this clonotype: Its antigen remains unknown.

The CDR3 runs to 17 residues. V was pared by 0 bases and J by 1 base, with 14 bases between. CDR1 and CDR2 from the germline V gene are MNHEY and SVGEGT. The TCR sequence derives from a middle-aged man who received an inactivated influenza vaccine. The rearrangement links TRBV6-2 or TRBV6-3 to TRBJ2-3; possibly TRBD1 for D (5 bases). The sample in question was PBMCs from blood, obtained around seven weeks after vaccination. CDR3 residues: CASSYSSRGERTDTQYF. CDR3 DNA: TGTGCCAGCAGTTACTCGAGTAGGGGCGAGCGCACAGATACGCAGTATTTT.